This T cell receptor (beta chain) appears in the sequencing data of a study of siplizumab effects on memory and regulatory T cells. Points from the study as a whole: Naive T cell populations appeared to exhibit greater diversity than memory cells and appeared to be major alloresponse contributors. In the presence of siplizumab, alloreactive sequences traceable to unstimulated CD4+ memory cells were significantly reduced.

V gave up 7 bases and J gave up 4 bases; unmatched junction bases: 9. Per the germline V gene, CDR1 is MDHEN and CDR2 is SYDVKM. This CDR3 contains 15 residues. Turning to this clone: As yet, its antigen is unknown.

Clones were read by immunoSEQ multiplex PCR, and TCRdb kept only the in-frame ones, dropping some. The sample has roughly 80,000 clones, approximately 90% seen once; the top ten hold less than 2%. This clonotype was sampled from a human donor in good health. This sequence joins TRBV28 and TRBJ1-2; 10 positions agree with TRBD1. Sequenced sample: Tregs sorted from blood. CDR3: CASIPGTGASYGYTF. The CDR3 DNA is TGTGCCAGCATCCCCGGGACAGGGGCGTCCTATGGCTACACCTTC.